A selection of T cell receptor beta chains follows, all from one sample in a study of T-cell memory formation after mild COVID-19. TCRdb fed the 5' RACE reads into MiXCR, producing one record per CDR3 protein. This sample has more than 350,000 distinct CDR3 sequences; about 16% occur once, and the top ten carry under 25%. Sequencing input: PBMCs or a T cell subset sorted from them (not recorded which). The receptor source for this set is a man younger than 35 who had mild COVID-19 (a few samples of this study predate the infection). Cell type and time point are not known. Both conserved end residues are part of each CDR3. Fields, in order: J gene, clone size, V gene, D gene, CDR3 DNA, CDR3 protein. A D gene is named only where the DNA matches it firmly. A clone size is listed for some rows: how often the clone was seen (once, few, many), or a class if it is expanded.

>TRBJ2-3|.|TRBV6-6|.
TGTGCCAGCACCATGGGGGGGGGCTCCCCAACCACAGATACGCAGTATTTT
CASTMGGGSPTTDTQYF
>TRBJ2-5|few|TRBV6-5|.
TGTGCCAGCAGTACCTCCGGGACAAGTTTCCTCCAAGAGACCCAGTACTTC
CASSTSGTSFLQETQYF
>TRBJ2-3|many|TRBV5-1|.
TGCGCCAGCAGCGCCGGGGGCACAGATACGCAGTATTTT
CASSAGGTDTQYF
>TRBJ2-1|.|TRBV7-6|TRBD2
TGTGCCAGCAGCCCCATATTGAGCGGGGGGGCATTCAATGAGCAGTTCTTC
CASSPILSGGAFNEQFF
>TRBJ2-7|few|TRBV12-3/TRBV12-4|.
TGTGCCAGCAGTTCAAGAACAGGGCAGTACTTC
CASSSRTGQYF
>TRBJ2-3|.|TRBV3-1|.
TGTGCCAGCAGCCAAAGGGGGGTAACCCTCACAGATACGCAGTATTTT
CASSQRGVTLTDTQYF
>TRBJ2-3|.|TRBV2|.
TGTGCCGGACTTGGGGGGAACACAGATACGCAGTATTTT
CAGLGGNTDTQYF
>TRBJ2-3|.|TRBV18|.
TGTGCCAGCTCACCACCGGGTACCCTAAGGGCAAATACGCAGTATTTT
CASSPPGTLRANTQYF
>TRBJ2-4|.|TRBV5-5|.
TGTGCCAGCAGCTTGGTTGGCCGAGCTCCCCTGGCCAAAAACATTCAGTACTTC
CASSLVGRAPLAKNIQYF
>TRBJ2-4|few|TRBV7-2|.
TGTGCCAGCAGCGACATCGGGGCCCCCAAAAACATTCAGTACTTC
CASSDIGAPKNIQYF
>TRBJ2-2|.|TRBV6-5|.
TGTGCCAGCAGTTACCAAGGGGGTCCCGGGGAGCTGTTTTTT
CASSYQGGPGELFF
>TRBJ2-2|few|TRBV4-3|.
TGCGCCAGCAGCCAAGAACCTACAGGGTTCGGGGAGCTGTTTTTT
CASSQEPTGFGELFF
>TRBJ2-1|few|TRBV27|TRBD2
TGTGCCAGCACTCTTTGGGCGAGCGGGGGGAACAATGAGCAGTTCTTC
CASTLWASGGNNEQFF
>TRBJ2-2|.|TRBV29-1|TRBD1
TGCAGCGTTGGGACAGGGTGGACCGGGGAGCTGTTTTTT
CSVGTGWTGELFF
>TRBJ1-4|.|TRBV29-1|.
TGCAGCGCTATAGGACAGAATAATGAAAAACTGTTTTTT
CSAIGQNNEKLFF
>TRBJ1-2|many|TRBV4-1|TRBD1
TGCGCCAGCAGCCAAGTCCTAACAGGGGGCGTGAGTGGCTACACCTTC
CASSQVLTGGVSGYTF
>TRBJ1-1|.|TRBV28|.
TGTGCCAGCAGTTCATACTCCGGGACGGCACAACCCGAAGCTTTCTTT
CASSSYSGTAQPEAFF
>TRBJ1-4|few|TRBV14|.
TGTGCCAGCAGCCAAGTAGGGGGTTCTGAAAAACTGTTTTTT
CASSQVGGSEKLFF
>TRBJ2-6|few|TRBV19|TRBD1
TGTGCCAGTAGTACCGGACAGGGAGGCGTCCTGACTTTC
CASSTGQGGVLTF
>TRBJ2-7|.|TRBV27|.
TGTGCCAGCAGTTTTTCCTGGGGAGCAGACGAGCAGTACTTC
CASSFSWGADEQYF
>TRBJ2-3|once|TRBV28|TRBD2
TGTGCCAGCAGACAGTTGGGGGGGGACTCTACGCAGTATTTT
CASRQLGGDSTQYF
>TRBJ2-6|many|TRBV5-1|TRBD1
TGCGCCAGCAGATCTTCCGGGACAGGGCCTTCTGGGGCCAACGTCCTGACTTTC
CASRSSGTGPSGANVLTF
>TRBJ1-1|.|TRBV5-1|.
TGCGCCAGCAGCATAACAAGACAGTTTAACACTGAAGCTTTCTTT
CASSITRQFNTEAFF
>TRBJ2-3|.|TRBV7-3|TRBD1
TGTGCCAGCAGCTCGAACAGGGGCGGGCGTTATACGCAGTATTTT
CASSSNRGGRYTQYF
>TRBJ1-4|few|TRBV19|.
TGTGCCAGCCGCGGGTTTTCTTCGGGCAAACTGTTTTTT
CASRGFSSGKLFF
>TRBJ2-3|many|TRBV7-2|TRBD1
TGTGCCAGCAGCGACAGACAGGGGTTGGCAGATACGCAGTATTTT
CASSDRQGLADTQYF
>TRBJ2-3|few|TRBV5-1|.
TGCGCCAGCAGCTTGGGACAGTTAAACACAGATACGCAGTATTTT
CASSLGQLNTDTQYF
>TRBJ1-1|.|TRBV5-1|TRBD1
TGCGCCAGCAGCGAGGGACAGGGATTGAACACTGAAGCTTTCTTT
CASSEGQGLNTEAFF
>TRBJ2-7|few|TRBV7-3|.
TGTGCCAGCAGCCCCTCAGGGACCTCCTACGAGCAGTACTTC
CASSPSGTSYEQYF
>TRBJ2-1|.|TRBV7-3|.
TGTGCCAGCAGCTTTTTACCGGACAAAACGCAGTTCTTC
CASSFLPDKTQFF
>TRBJ2-6|.|TRBV7-2|.
TGTGCCAGCAGCTCACAGGTGATCTCTGGGGCCAACGTCCTGACTTTC
CASSSQVISGANVLTF
>TRBJ2-4|.|TRBV28|.
TGTGCCAGCAGTTCAGGGGCGGCCAAAAACATTCAGTACTTC
CASSSGAAKNIQYF
>TRBJ1-3|few|TRBV6-5|.
TGTGCCAGCAGTTACGGGGGGCCCGGAAACACCATATATTTT
CASSYGGPGNTIYF
>TRBJ2-5|.|TRBV13|TRBD2
TGTGCCAGCAGCCAGACTAGCGGGGGTTTTAGGACTCAAGAGACCCAGTACTTC
CASSQTSGGFRTQETQYF
>TRBJ1-1|.|TRBV20-1|.
TGCAGTGCTAGAGATCGTCGGGGTAGCACTGAAGCTTTCTTT
CSARDRRGSTEAFF
>TRBJ2-3|.|TRBV11-2|.
TGTGCCAGCAGCTTAGGGAACAGGGACGCAGATACGCAGTATTTT
CASSLGNRDADTQYF